The source of this TCR beta chain is a study of healthy donors' naive CD4 and CD8 T cells (dated by TCRdb to the mid-2010s). In terms of the full investigation: Donors were selected to cover three age groups (20-25, 40-50 and 60-70 years, several each), with a mean age of roughly 45, and half of the donors were female. The peripheral blood mononuclear cells came from around 19 individuals who were healthy and unrelated. Donors were HLA-typed by sequencing at HLA-A, -B, -C, -DRB1, -DQB1 and -DPB1 using the SBTexcellerator protocol, an ABI3130xl analyzer and SBTengine software. To examine how TCR variation is linked to lineage commitment, the study sequenced rearranged TCR alpha and beta chains from naive CD4+ and CD8+ T cells. For TCR alpha, a new primer set was designed to cover all functional IMGT alpha gene variants, and the remainder of the protocol was kept the same as the beta-chain workflow.

The listed sequencing device is 454 GS FLX Titanium. TCR libraries were built from about 0.45 ug of total RNA with a previously published linear amplification protocol. Sequencing was carried out on the Roche/454 Genome Sequencer using Titanium chemistry. The authors processed their data as follows. Over 75,000 rearranged TCR alpha transcripts were sequenced from a few of the healthy donors. Duplicate transcripts were dropped, and unique TCR clonotypes were identified by the CDR3 junction according to IMGT nomenclature. Using logistic regression in R 2.13.0, the researchers modeled CD4 versus CD8 status as a function of V and J genes, with an adjustment for donor effects and a Bonferroni correction for multiple testing. The public reads were reanalyzed by TCRdb: fastp trimming at Q25, MiXCR alignment, in-frame beta chains only. Rows with a matching CDR3 protein are joined into one entry that keeps the most common DNA and genes. The V and J calls were determined by TCRdb, not by the authors. Within this sample are approximately 180,000 distinct CDR3 sequences, with under 85% of them counted one time only. The ten largest clonotypes hold roughly 2.3% of the sample.

As encoded in the germline V gene, CDR1 is SQVTM while CDR2 is ANQGSEA. From the cysteine up to the phenylalanine, the CDR3 has a length of 11 residues. Only the CDR3 DNA is retained, 33 bases long and in frame from the first base. The junction shows trimming of 5 bases on V and 6 bases on J, and the gene matches do not reach 1 base of it. The research as a whole found: In both chains, CD4+ lineage was associated with a positively charged CDR3, and CD8+ lineage was associated with a negatively charged CDR3. Possible repertoire bias from homeostatic proliferation of naive T cells was not directly addressed. Around 13% of the variance in CD4/CD8 propensity appeared to be explained jointly by V genes, J genes and CDR3 charge, in a largely additive manner. Most V and J gene segments were reportedly biased between naive CD4+ and CD8+ cells, consistently across donors and independent of HLA genotype. Because alpha and beta chains were sequenced in bulk and could not be paired, combined chain effects were not evaluated.

Cells with a CD4+CD8-CD45RO-CD45RA+ profile were isolated by FACS and defined as naive CD4+ T cells, and those with a CD8+CD4-CD45RA+CD27bright profile were defined as naive CD8+ T cells. The antibodies used for sorting targeted CD4 (RPA-T4), CD8 (SK1), CD27 (O323), CD45RA (HI100) and CD45RO (UCHL1). Concerning this clonotype: The antigen this receptor binds is unknown. No quality values exist for individual bases; no much larger clone is one base distant.

The source material was naive CD4+ and CD8+ T cells sorted from blood, pooled from several donors. Interpreted using the paper, the cell subset or site label stands for: FACS-sorted naive CD4+ (CD45RO-CD45RA+) and naive CD8+ (CD45RA+CD27bright) T cells. This TCR derives from a pool of human donors in good health; the sample pools cells from several healthy donors. The sequence joins TRBV29-1 to TRBJ2-1; 7 central bases correspond to TRBD2. The DNA is as follows: TGCAGCGTTTCGGGGGGCAATGAGCAGTTCTTC. This is translated as CSVSGGNEQFF.